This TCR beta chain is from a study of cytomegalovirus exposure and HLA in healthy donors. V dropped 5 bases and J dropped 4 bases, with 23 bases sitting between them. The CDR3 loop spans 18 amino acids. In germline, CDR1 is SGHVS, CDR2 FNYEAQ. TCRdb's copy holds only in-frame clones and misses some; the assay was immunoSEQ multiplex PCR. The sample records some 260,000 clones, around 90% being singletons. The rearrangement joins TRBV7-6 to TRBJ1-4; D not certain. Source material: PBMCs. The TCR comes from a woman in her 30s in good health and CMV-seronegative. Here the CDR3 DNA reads TGTGCCAGCAGCCTCGCCCCCGGTCAGGCAGCCGATAATGAAAAACTGTTTTTT. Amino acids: CASSLAPGQAADNEKLFF.